The source of this T cell receptor (beta chain) is a study of blood T cells in healthy people across ages. Study-level points and caveats: The lack of PBMC sorting stopped any conclusive naive versus antigen-experienced comparison.

With each sample, at least 5 micrograms of total RNA were extracted. J was trimmed by 6 bases and V by 7 bases; bases with no gene match: 12. CDR3 length: 16 residues. The germline gives CDR1 SGHRS, CDR2 YFSETQ. Through a sample-barcoded 5' primer and a J-beta primer mix, a second PCR was run for roughly 7 to 11 cycles. TCRdb re-called the 5' RACE reads with MiXCR, one entry per CDR3 protein. Here the sample spans about 1.8 million distinct CDR3 sequences, about 49% being singletons. Concerning this clonotype itself: What it recognizes is unknown.

The chain links TRBV5-1 to TRBJ2-1; 11 bases map to TRBD2. The origin of this receptor is a middle-aged woman in good health. Sequenced: blood. DNA of the CDR3: TGCGCCAGCTTTAGCGGGGGGGCCCAGGTCGGCAATGAGCAGTTCTTC. Its protein is CASFSGGAQVGNEQFF.